These 27 T cell receptor beta chains share one sample of origin, sequenced in a study of response to subunit inactivated influenza vaccine. Each CDR3 protein is one row after TCRdb ran MiXCR on the RT-PCR reads. The sample records 150,000 to 200,000 distinct CDR3 sequences, more than 10% being singletons. These data were likewise used in another study, on T cells expressing NK-cell markers. That publication notes: With UMIs, 5'RACE template switching was used to make TCR beta cDNA.

Sequenced material: CD8+ T cells sorted from PBMCs, taken roughly 12 days after vaccination. Source of these receptors: a man aged 50 or older who received an inactivated influenza vaccine.

V gene TRBV5-5 combines with J gene TRBJ2-5, with unresolved D. Germline V CDR1 and CDR2: SGHKS, YYEKEE (reference sequence). V was clipped by 4 bases and J by 2 bases, with 15 bases between them. CDR3 length equals 15 residues. CDR3 DNA sequence: TGTGCCAGCAGCCAGTACGACTTACGGCAAGAGACCCAGTACTTC. Encoded protein: CASSQYDLRQETQYF.

This clonotype was recorded many times. The chain couples TRBV6-1 to TRBJ2-7; tentatively, D is TRBD2 (5 bases). The CDR3 totals 14 residues. V lost 0 bases and J 0 bases, leaving 6 bases between the germline ends. Germline CDR1 MNHNS, CDR2 SASEGT. The CDR3 nucleotides are TGTGCCAGCAGTGAAGCAGGGAGCTCCTACGAGCAGTACTTC. Its translation: CASSEAGSSYEQYF.

This clonotype was recorded a few times. The gene calls are TRBV7-6 and TRBJ2-2, with 11 bases matching TRBD2. The germline V gene has CDR1 SGHVS and CDR2 FNYEAQ. The CDR3 loop spans 19 amino acids. The V segment lost 1 base and the J segment 3 bases; nucleotides outside the gene matches: 10. CDR3 DNA sequence: TGTGCCAGCAGCTTAGATGCTAGCGGGGGGACGCGGGACACCGGGGAGCTGTTTTTT. Amino acid sequence: CASSLDASGGTRDTGELFF.

The chain is built from TRBV30 and TRBJ2-1; D not certain. Between the trimmed V and J ends, which lost 3 bases and 5 bases, there was a span of 5 bases. From germline, CDR1 is GTSNPN and CDR2 SVGIG (reference sequence). The CDR3 is 11 amino acids. The CDR3 nucleotides read TGTGCCTGGAGAACAGACAATGAGCAGTTCTTC. This codes for CAWRTDNEQFF.

The table lists this clonotype with a few counts. The rearrangement uses TRBV10-3 and TRBJ2-7; no clear D. The germline gives CDR1 ENHRY, CDR2 SYGVKD. Trimming pared 2 bases from V and 5 bases from J, leaving 10 bases between. There are 13 residues in the CDR3. The CDR3 loop reads CAISEADFNEQYF. CDR3 nucleotides: TGTGCCATCAGTGAGGCCGACTTCAACGAGCAGTACTTC.

The table lists this clonotype with a few counts. Sequence at one end of the junction differs from germline and may be a read error. This sequence joins TRBV29-1 and TRBJ1-2; 8 bases are shared with TRBD1. This CDR3 is 12 amino acids long. Germline loops: CDR1 SQVTM, CDR2 ANQGSEA. This chain's CDR3 is CSVEDRGYGYTF. The CDR3 DNA reads TGCAGCGTCGAAGACAGGGGATATGGCTACACCTTC.

V usage is TRBV10-3 and J usage is TRBJ2-1, with TRBD2 matching over 9 bases. Germline-derived CDR1 and CDR2 are ENHRY and SYGVKD. The CDR3 loop spans 15 amino acids. Trimming removed 3 bases from V and 5 bases from J; junction bases left unmatched: 5. CDR3 sequence: CAISDLAGGNNEQFF. The CDR3 bases are TGTGCCATCAGTGATCTGGCGGGAGGGAACAATGAGCAGTTCTTC.

The chain links TRBV7-2 to TRBJ2-3, with TRBD2 identical over 14 bases. J was trimmed by 8 bases and V by 5 bases; bases with no gene match: 9. The germline gives CDR1 SGHTA, CDR2 FQGNSA. This CDR3 is built from 16 residues. The CDR3 reads CASSMGLAGARVTQYF. CDR3 nucleotide sequence: TGTGCCAGCAGCATGGGACTAGCGGGGGCCAGGGTTACGCAGTATTTT.

The chain employs TRBV2 and TRBJ2-5; D gene ambiguous. This CDR3 region has 11 residues. Germline-derived CDR1 and CDR2 are SNHLY and FYNNEI. V was pared by 4 bases and J by 5 bases, with 5 bases between. The CDR3 spells CASSVVETQYF. CDR3 nucleotides: TGTGCCAGCAGTGTAGTGGAGACCCAGTACTTC.

The gene calls are TRBV2 and TRBJ2-7; 8 positions match TRBD2. J gave up 4 bases and V 6 bases, and 8 bases lay outside the gene matches. The CDR3 is made up of 14 amino acids. Germline values: CDR1 SNHLY, CDR2 FYNNEI. For the CDR3, the DNA is TGTGCCAGCAGGCCCCGGGGGGGGGCTTACGAGCAGTACTTC. Amino acid sequence: CASRPRGGAYEQYF.

This clonotype has just a few counts. This rearrangement joins TRBV3-1 to TRBJ2-1; D not resolved. The germline gives CDR1 LGHDT, CDR2 YNNKEL (reference sequence). The germline V and J ends were trimmed by 1 base and 0 bases, with 10 bases remaining between them. The CDR3 has 16 residues. This CDR3 reads CASSQVRLSSYNEQFF. The DNA for the CDR3 is TGTGCCAGCAGCCAAGTGAGGCTGAGCTCCTACAATGAGCAGTTCTTC.

The CDR3 sequence is CAWSPGGGRTDTQYF. The CDR3 coding sequence is TGTGCCTGGAGTCCGGGGGGGGGCCGGACAGATACGCAGTATTTT. The chain recombines TRBV30 with TRBJ2-3, with TRBD2 identical over 8 bases. The CDR3 spans 15 residues. From germline, CDR1 is GTSNPN and CDR2 SVGIG (reference sequence). Losses at the gene ends were 2 bases for V and 3 bases for J; bases not matched to a gene: 7.

The chain uses TRBV19 and TRBJ2-6, with D hard to call. Germline CDR1 and CDR2: LNHDA and SQIVND (reference sequence). V was clipped by 3 bases and J by 2 bases, with 8 bases between them. The CDR3 consists of 15 residues. In DNA form, the CDR3 reads TGTGCCAGTAGTATTTTTAGGGCTGGGGCCAACGTCCTGACTTTC. Translating gives CASSIFRAGANVLTF.

The CDR3 nucleotides are TGCGCCAGCAGCTTGGTTGGGGACAGGGTTATAGATACGCAGTATTTT. This encodes CASSLVGDRVIDTQYF. The rearrangement links TRBV5-1 to TRBJ2-3; 9 bases line up with TRBD1. CDR3 size: 16 residues. Trimming took 0 bases from V and 5 from J; bases not matched to a gene: 7. Germline CDR1 is SGHRS and CDR2 is YFSETQ.

This clonotype occurred many times. The chain couples TRBV9 to TRBJ2-1; the D gene is possibly TRBD2 (5 bases). The CDR3 is made up of 14 amino acids. V was cut by 1 base and J by 1 base, with 6 bases left in between. CDR1 SGDLS and CDR2 YYNGEE come from the germline V gene. CDR3 sequence: CASSVTGSYNEQFF. For the CDR3, the DNA is TGTGCCAGCAGCGTAACGGGGTCCTACAATGAGCAGTTCTTC.

This chain links TRBV29-1 with TRBJ2-2; no definite D call. The CDR3 contains 11 residues. V was cut by 6 bases and J by 6 bases, with 8 bases left in between. Per the germline V gene, CDR1 is SQVTM and CDR2 is ANQGSEA. The CDR3 DNA sequence: TGCAGCGTGGCGGCCGCCGGGGAGCTGTTTTTT. As protein: CSVAAAGELFF.

As for this clonotype: An end of the junction differs from the germline gene, which may be a read error. The J gene is TRBJ2-7, the V gene TRBV12-3 or TRBV12-4; 7 bases align to TRBD1. The CDR3 runs to 12 residues. The CDR3 here is CASSLEGGTGDF. The CDR3 bases are TGTGCCAGCAGTTTAGAAGGGGGAACAGGGGACTTC.

This clonotype was detected only a few times. The genes are TRBV12-3 or TRBV12-4 and TRBJ2-1, with 7 bases lining up with TRBD2. With V trimmed by 3 bases and J by 2 bases, 16 bases remained unmatched. The CDR3 is 19 residues long. CDR3 sequence reads: CASSFGPVAGRIPYNEQFF. CDR3 sequence (DNA): TGTGCCAGCAGTTTCGGGCCTGTCGCCGGGAGGATCCCCTACAATGAGCAGTTCTTC.

This clonotype was seen a handful of times. CDR3 amino acids: CAIAKQGTRDLDTEAFF. Written as DNA, the CDR3 is TGTGCCATCGCAAAACAGGGGACTCGGGATTTGGACACTGAAGCTTTCTTT. This chain uses TRBV24-1 with TRBJ1-1; TRBD1 matches at 7 bases. The CDR3 is 17 amino acids. CDR1 and CDR2 (germline): KGHDR, SFDVKD. V shed 11 bases, J shed 3 bases, and the junction held 20 bases outside the gene matches.

In its sample, this clonotype was seen a few times. The J gene is TRBJ1-2, the V gene TRBV10-3, with 7 bases that match TRBD1. Germline CDR1 and CDR2: ENHRY and SYGVKD. The length of the CDR3 is 16 residues. V shed 6 bases and J 0 bases; nucleotides not matched to a gene: 10. The CDR3 DNA is TGTGCCATCAGCGAATGGACAGGCCCAGCTAACTATGGCTACACCTTC. Amino acid sequence: CAISEWTGPANYGYTF.

This clonotype was counted a few times. This rearrangement joins TRBV4-1 to TRBJ2-1; no definite D call. Germline V gene sequence: CDR1 MGHRA, CDR2 YSYEKL. The V and J ends lost 1 base and 9 bases respectively, with 7 bases between them. The CDR3 covers 12 residues. This CDR3 is CASSQGRAEQFF. The CDR3 DNA sequence: TGCGCCAGCAGCCAAGGTAGAGCTGAGCAGTTCTTC.

This chain links TRBV20-1 with TRBJ2-7; the D gene is possibly TRBD2 (5 bases). The CDR3 runs 14 residues. Germline CDR1 DFQATT, CDR2 SNEGSKA (reference sequence). The V end was cut by 5 bases, the J end by 4 bases, with 18 bases between. DNA for the CDR3: TGCAGTGCTCGAAGGACGGAGGAGTCGTACGAGCAGTACTTC. Translating gives CSARRTEESYEQYF.

This clonotype was seen at least ten times. This chain joins TRBV20-1 and TRBJ2-1; TRBD2 matches at 12 bases. The germline V gene encodes CDR1 DFQATT and CDR2 SNEGSKA (reference sequence). The CDR3 has 16 amino acids. V trimming: 1 base; J trimming: 0 bases; junction bases outside the gene matches: 1. CDR3 residues: CSARGTSGVSYNEQFF. The CDR3 DNA reads TGCAGTGCTAGAGGGACTAGCGGGGTCTCCTACAATGAGCAGTTCTTC.

This sequence joins TRBV19 and TRBJ2-1; 13 bases align to TRBD2. The CDR3 extends over 17 amino acids. CDR1 is LNHDA, CDR2 SQIVND, per germline (reference sequence). The ends lost 8 bases at V and 0 bases at J; junction bases unmatched: 7. CDR3 in amino acids: CASEGTSGVSSYNEQFF. CDR3 bases: TGTGCCAGTGAAGGGACTAGCGGGGTCAGCTCCTACAATGAGCAGTTCTTC.

This clonotype was observed a few times. The chain couples TRBV19 to TRBJ2-1; 10 bases line up with TRBD2. The CDR3 is 17 amino acids. The germline V gene has CDR1 LNHDA and CDR2 SQIVND (reference sequence). J lost 2 bases, V lost 1 base, and 5 bases had no gene match. The CDR3 nucleotides are TGTGCCAGTAGTATAGGGAGACTAGCGGGCCCCTACAATGAGCAGTTCTTC. It specifies CASSIGRLAGPYNEQFF.

This clonotype has only a few counts. V gene TRBV4-3 combines with J gene TRBJ2-4; tentatively, D is TRBD1 (5 bases). The CDR3 extends over 19 amino acids. Germline CDR1 reads LGHNA; CDR2 reads YSLEER. Trimming cost V 0 bases and J 0 bases, with 18 bases left between them. CDR3 in DNA: TGCGCCAGCAGCCAAGACCGGACACAAAGGTTGTTAGCCAAAAACATTCAGTACTTC. Its protein is CASSQDRTQRLLAKNIQYF.

This clonotype has a handful of counts. J is TRBJ1-2 and V is TRBV7-3, with D possibly matching TRBD1 (6 bases). Germline V lookup: CDR1 SGHTA, CDR2 FQGTGA. The V gene lost 5 bases and the J gene lost 5 bases, with 18 bases spanning the gap. CDR3 length: 15 residues. CDR3 in amino acids: CASSPNPGDEYGYTF. In DNA, the CDR3 is TGTGCCAGCAGCCCCAACCCAGGGGACGAATATGGCTACACCTTC.